A selection of T cell receptor beta chains follows, all from one sample in a study of blood T cell repertoires in COVID-19. The protocol was immunoSEQ multiplex PCR, while the TCRdb copy is restricted to in-frame clones and leaves out a portion. Of roughly 150,000 clones listed, approximately 80% are singletons. Sequences were obtained from peripheral blood. These receptors were collected from a woman in her forties or fifties with acute or convalescent COVID-19. Each CDR3 is given with its conserved first and last residue. Each record gives: D gene, J gene, V gene, clone size, CDR3 protein, CDR3 DNA. D genes are given only for firm matches. Size values are once, few and many counts, or a class for expanded clones, and some rows have none.

d_call: TRBD2
j_call: TRBJ2-5
v_call: TRBV27
clone_size: .
cdr3_aa: CASSLAAGGALETQYF
cdr3_nt: TGTGCCAGCAGTTTGGCGGCGGGGGGGGCCTTGGAGACCCAGTACTTC

d_call: TRBD2
j_call: TRBJ2-5
v_call: TRBV6-5
clone_size: .
cdr3_aa: CASRTRGAQYF
cdr3_nt: TGTGCCAGCAGGACACGGGGGGCCCAGTACTTC

d_call: TRBD2
j_call: TRBJ2-7
v_call: TRBV6-5
clone_size: .
cdr3_aa: CASSRDYFAEQYF
cdr3_nt: TGTGCCAGCAGCCGGGACTACTTCGCCGAGCAGTACTTC

d_call: .
j_call: TRBJ1-2
v_call: TRBV21-1
clone_size: .
cdr3_aa: CARARADSYGYTF
cdr3_nt: TGTGCCAGGGCGAGGGCAGACTCCTATGGCTACACCTTC

d_call: .
j_call: TRBJ1-5
v_call: TRBV18
clone_size: .
cdr3_aa: CASSLTTDQPQHF
cdr3_nt: TGTGCCAGCTCCCTAACCACCGATCAGCCCCAGCATTTT

d_call: TRBD1
j_call: TRBJ1-2
v_call: TRBV5-1
clone_size: .
cdr3_aa: CASSQDRGQLHYGYTF
cdr3_nt: TGCGCCAGCAGCCAGGACAGGGGACAACTACACTATGGCTACACCTTC

d_call: .
j_call: TRBJ1-3
v_call: TRBV6-1
clone_size: .
cdr3_aa: CASSEIAGSSGNTIYF
cdr3_nt: TGTGCCAGCAGTGAAATCGCGGGATCCTCTGGAAACACCATATATTTT

d_call: .
j_call: TRBJ1-4
v_call: TRBV28
clone_size: few
cdr3_aa: CASRSNNEKLFF
cdr3_nt: TGTGCCAGCAGGAGTAATAATGAAAAACTGTTTTTT

d_call: .
j_call: TRBJ1-5
v_call: TRBV6-5
clone_size: .
cdr3_aa: CASRVTGSWNQPQHF
cdr3_nt: TGTGCCAGCAGGGTCACAGGGAGTTGGAATCAGCCCCAGCATTTT

d_call: TRBD1
j_call: TRBJ2-1
v_call: TRBV6-5
clone_size: .
cdr3_aa: CASSYRTGIDNEQFF
cdr3_nt: TGTGCCAGCAGTTACCGGACAGGGATCGACAATGAGCAGTTCTTC